Listed below are T cell receptor beta chains from one sample, sequenced in a study of OX40 agonist ivuxolimab in advanced cancers. Measured with immunoSEQ multiplex PCR; TCRdb has only the in-frame clones, and not every one. The top ten hold 1.3% to 1.5% of the sample, which has tens of thousands of clones, approximately 80% seen once. The sequencing used CD4+ or CD8+ T cells sorted from blood, collected in a trial of the OX40 agonist ivuxolimab. These receptors all come from an adult with an advanced solid tumor such as melanoma, head and neck, liver or kidney cancer. CDR3s include the opening cysteine and the closing phenylalanine or tryptophan. Each record gives: D gene, CDR3 length, J gene, clone size, V gene, CDR3 protein, CDR3 DNA. A D gene is named only where the DNA matches it firmly. Clone size is stated in some rows and not others, as once, few, many or a class when expanded.

D gene: TRBD1
CDR3 length: 16
J gene: TRBJ2-2
clone size: -
V gene: TRBV7-8
CDR3 protein: CASSRRTGPSTGELFF
CDR3 DNA: TGTGCCAGCAGCCGAAGGACAGGCCCCTCCACCGGGGAGCTGTTTTTT

D gene: TRBD1
CDR3 length: 15
J gene: TRBJ1-4
clone size: -
V gene: TRBV5-1
CDR3 protein: CASRSQGTGGEKLFF
CDR3 DNA: TGCGCCAGCAGGTCCCAAGGGACAGGGGGTGAAAAACTGTTTTTT

D gene: TRBD1
CDR3 length: 20
J gene: TRBJ1-6
clone size: -
V gene: TRBV7-3
CDR3 protein: CASSLGQKEPRDRFHSPLHF
CDR3 DNA: TGTGCCAGCAGCTTGGGCCAGAAAGAACCCCGGGACAGGTTCCATTCACCCCTCCACTTT

D gene: -
CDR3 length: 14
J gene: TRBJ1-1
clone size: -
V gene: TRBV4-3
CDR3 protein: CASSHAGFSQVAFF
CDR3 DNA: TGCGCCAGCAGCCATGCCGGGTTCAGCCAGGTCGCTTTCTTT

D gene: -
CDR3 length: 12
J gene: TRBJ1-3
clone size: -
V gene: TRBV30
CDR3 protein: CAWSVSASTIYF
CDR3 DNA: TGTGCCTGGAGTGTATCAGCGAGTACCATATATTTT

D gene: TRBD1
CDR3 length: 17
J gene: TRBJ1-3
clone size: -
V gene: TRBV15
CDR3 protein: CATSRDDRAGAGNTIYF
CDR3 DNA: TGTGCCACCAGCAGAGATGACAGGGCGGGTGCTGGAAACACCATATATTTT

D gene: -
CDR3 length: 15
J gene: TRBJ2-2
clone size: -
V gene: TRBV5-1
CDR3 protein: CASSYLEGQTGELFF
CDR3 DNA: TGCGCCAGCAGCTACCTCGAGGGGCAGACCGGGGAGCTGTTTTTT

D gene: -
CDR3 length: 14
J gene: TRBJ1-6
clone size: -
V gene: TRBV19
CDR3 protein: CASSIEGLNSPLHF
CDR3 DNA: TGTGCCAGTAGTATAGAGGGACTTAATTCACCCCTCCACTTT

D gene: TRBD1
CDR3 length: 15
J gene: TRBJ2-7
clone size: few
V gene: TRBV30
CDR3 protein: CAWSVATGGSYEQYF
CDR3 DNA: TGTGCCTGGAGTGTCGCAACAGGGGGAAGCTACGAGCAGTACTTC

D gene: TRBD1
CDR3 length: 15
J gene: TRBJ1-1
clone size: -
V gene: TRBV9
CDR3 protein: CASSVGGTGNTEAFF
CDR3 DNA: TGTGCCAGCAGCGTAGGGGGGACAGGGAATACTGAAGCTTTCTTT

D gene: -
CDR3 length: 14
J gene: TRBJ2-7
clone size: -
V gene: TRBV6-1
CDR3 protein: CASRRQATSYEQYF
CDR3 DNA: TGTGCCAGCAGGCGACAGGCAACCTCCTACGAGCAGTACTTC

D gene: TRBD1
CDR3 length: 15
J gene: TRBJ1-1
clone size: -
V gene: TRBV28
CDR3 protein: CASSSQGALNTEAFF
CDR3 DNA: TGTGCCAGCAGTTCCCAGGGGGCCCTTAACACTGAAGCTTTCTTT

D gene: -
CDR3 length: 15
J gene: TRBJ2-2
clone size: -
V gene: TRBV28
CDR3 protein: CASSQLGANTGELFF
CDR3 DNA: TGTGCCAGCAGCCAACTGGGGGCAAACACCGGGGAGCTGTTTTTT

D gene: -
CDR3 length: 15
J gene: TRBJ1-6
clone size: -
V gene: TRBV28
CDR3 protein: CASSFANSYNSPLHF
CDR3 DNA: TGTGCCAGCAGTTTTGCGAACTCCTATAATTCACCCCTCCACTTT

D gene: TRBD2
CDR3 length: 16
J gene: TRBJ2-2
clone size: -
V gene: TRBV28
CDR3 protein: CASSSPSGANTGELFF
CDR3 DNA: TGTGCCAGCAGTTCCCCTAGCGGGGCGAACACCGGGGAGCTGTTTTTT

D gene: -
CDR3 length: 13
J gene: TRBJ1-5
clone size: few
V gene: TRBV6-1
CDR3 protein: CASSATGDQPQHF
CDR3 DNA: TGTGCCAGCAGTGCCACAGGCGATCAGCCCCAGCATTTT

D gene: -
CDR3 length: 14
J gene: TRBJ1-4
clone size: -
V gene: TRBV6-1
CDR3 protein: CASSESITLEKLFF
CDR3 DNA: TGTGCCAGCAGTGAAAGTATAACTTTAGAAAAACTGTTTTTT

D gene: -
CDR3 length: 15
J gene: TRBJ2-3
clone size: -
V gene: TRBV11-2
CDR3 protein: CASSLDGRGTDTQYF
CDR3 DNA: TGTGCCAGCAGCTTAGATGGCCGGGGCACAGATACGCAGTATTTT

D gene: -
CDR3 length: 14
J gene: TRBJ1-5
clone size: -
V gene: TRBV4-3
CDR3 protein: CASSHGGPNQPQHF
CDR3 DNA: TGCGCCAGCAGCCATGGGGGACCCAATCAGCCCCAGCATTTT

D gene: -
CDR3 length: 14
J gene: TRBJ1-6
clone size: -
V gene: TRBV7-2
CDR3 protein: CASSLGPGDSPLHF
CDR3 DNA: TGTGCCAGCAGCTTAGGTCCGGGGGATTCACCCCTCCACTTT

D gene: TRBD1
CDR3 length: 15
J gene: TRBJ2-5
clone size: -
V gene: TRBV12-5
CDR3 protein: CASGTGTGGEETQYF
CDR3 DNA: TGTGCTAGTGGTACGGGGACAGGGGGCGAGGAGACCCAGTACTTC

D gene: -
CDR3 length: 13
J gene: TRBJ1-1
clone size: -
V gene: TRBV2
CDR3 protein: CASWGAGDTEAFF
CDR3 DNA: TGTGCCAGCTGGGGGGCTGGAGACACTGAAGCTTTCTTT

D gene: -
CDR3 length: 14
J gene: TRBJ1-4
clone size: -
V gene: TRBV4-1
CDR3 protein: CASSRGTTASKLFF
CDR3 DNA: TGCGCCAGCAGCCGGGGGACAACCGCCTCCAAACTGTTTTTT

D gene: TRBD2
CDR3 length: 12
J gene: TRBJ2-1
clone size: -
V gene: TRBV25-1
CDR3 protein: CASSEAGTSEFF
CDR3 DNA: TGTGCCAGCAGTGAAGCTGGGACTAGCGAGTTCTTC

D gene: -
CDR3 length: 14
J gene: TRBJ1-2
clone size: -
V gene: TRBV5-6
CDR3 protein: CASSLATDNLGYTF
CDR3 DNA: TGTGCCAGCAGCTTGGCGACCGACAACCTGGGGTACACCTTC

D gene: TRBD2
CDR3 length: 15
J gene: TRBJ2-1
clone size: -
V gene: TRBV7-2
CDR3 protein: CASSLGTSEYNEQFF
CDR3 DNA: TGTGCCAGCAGCTTAGGGACTAGCGAATACAATGAGCAGTTCTTC

D gene: -
CDR3 length: 13
J gene: TRBJ2-6
clone size: -
V gene: TRBV5-8
CDR3 protein: CASSLRWANVLTF
CDR3 DNA: TGTGCCAGCAGCCTACGCTGGGCCAACGTCCTGACTTTC

D gene: TRBD1
CDR3 length: 11
J gene: TRBJ1-2
clone size: -
V gene: TRBV29-1
CDR3 protein: CSVRTGGGYTF
CDR3 DNA: TGCAGCGTCAGGACAGGGGGTGGCTACACCTTC

D gene: TRBD2
CDR3 length: 18
J gene: TRBJ2-2
clone size: -
V gene: TRBV4-3
CDR3 protein: CASSQAHGGGGDTGELFF
CDR3 DNA: TGCGCCAGCAGCCAAGCCCATGGGGGCGGGGGGGACACCGGGGAGCTGTTTTTT

D gene: TRBD2
CDR3 length: 15
J gene: TRBJ2-2
clone size: once
V gene: TRBV9
CDR3 protein: CASSEALAGTGELFF
CDR3 DNA: TGTGCCAGCAGCGAGGCCTTAGCGGGAACCGGGGAGCTGTTTTTT

D gene: TRBD2
CDR3 length: 15
J gene: TRBJ2-1
clone size: -
V gene: TRBV5-1
CDR3 protein: CASSLTSGTYNEQFF
CDR3 DNA: TGCGCCAGCAGCCTTACTAGCGGAACATACAATGAGCAGTTCTTC

D gene: -
CDR3 length: 14
J gene: TRBJ1-3
clone size: -
V gene: TRBV9
CDR3 protein: CASSERSAGNTIYF
CDR3 DNA: TGTGCCAGCAGCGAAAGGTCCGCTGGAAACACCATATATTTT

D gene: -
CDR3 length: 13
J gene: TRBJ1-5
clone size: -
V gene: TRBV4-3
CDR3 protein: CASSQDGNQPQHF
CDR3 DNA: TGCGCCAGCAGCCAAGATGGCAATCAGCCCCAGCATTTT

D gene: -
CDR3 length: 11
J gene: TRBJ1-2
clone size: -
V gene: TRBV4-3
CDR3 protein: CASSHGRGYTF
CDR3 DNA: TGCGCCAGCAGCCACGGCCGGGGCTACACCTTC

D gene: TRBD1
CDR3 length: 12
J gene: TRBJ1-2
clone size: -
V gene: TRBV28
CDR3 protein: CASSSTGVGYTF
CDR3 DNA: TGTGCCAGCAGTTCGACAGGGGTCGGCTACACCTTC

D gene: -
CDR3 length: 11
J gene: TRBJ2-7
clone size: -
V gene: TRBV20-1
CDR3 protein: CSARDGLGQYF
CDR3 DNA: TGCAGTGCTAGAGATGGGTTAGGGCAGTACTTC

D gene: TRBD2
CDR3 length: 17
J gene: TRBJ2-7
clone size: -
V gene: TRBV7-4
CDR3 protein: CASSLVGTSGNGNEQYF
CDR3 DNA: TGTGCCAGCAGCTTAGTGGGGACTAGCGGGAATGGCAACGAGCAGTACTTC

D gene: TRBD1
CDR3 length: 13
J gene: TRBJ1-2
clone size: -
V gene: TRBV10-1
CDR3 protein: CASSRDRGSGYTF
CDR3 DNA: TGCGCCAGCAGTAGGGACAGGGGGAGCGGCTACACCTTC

D gene: TRBD1
CDR3 length: 16
J gene: TRBJ1-6
clone size: -
V gene: TRBV5-1
CDR3 protein: CASSFTGQGRGSPLHF
CDR3 DNA: TGCGCCAGCAGCTTTACGGGACAGGGTCGAGGCTCACCCCTCCACTTT

D gene: TRBD1
CDR3 length: 16
J gene: TRBJ1-2
clone size: -
V gene: TRBV4-2
CDR3 protein: CASSLTTQGQGAGYTF
CDR3 DNA: TGTGCCAGCAGCCTAACTACCCAGGGACAGGGTGCTGGCTACACCTTC

D gene: TRBD2
CDR3 length: 16
J gene: TRBJ2-2
clone size: -
V gene: TRBV7-2
CDR3 protein: CASSGTSGKNTGELFF
CDR3 DNA: TGTGCCAGCAGTGGGACTAGCGGGAAGAACACCGGGGAGCTGTTTTTT